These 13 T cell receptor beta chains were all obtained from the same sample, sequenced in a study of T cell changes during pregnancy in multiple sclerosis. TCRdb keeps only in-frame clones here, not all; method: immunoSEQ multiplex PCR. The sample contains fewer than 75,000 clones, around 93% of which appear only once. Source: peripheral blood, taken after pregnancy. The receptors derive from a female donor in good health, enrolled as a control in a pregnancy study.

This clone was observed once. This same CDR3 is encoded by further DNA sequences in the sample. DNA of the CDR3: TGTGCCAGCAGCCTTACCAGGGACAGGGTCTCCTATGGCTACACCTTC. It specifies CASSLTRDRVSYGYTF. The V and J genes are TRBV5-6 and TRBJ1-2, with 9 bases lining up with TRBD1. The CDR3 has 16 amino acids. Germline V CDR1 and CDR2: SGHDT, YYEEEE. V lost 4 bases and J lost 4; bases outside the gene matches: 11.

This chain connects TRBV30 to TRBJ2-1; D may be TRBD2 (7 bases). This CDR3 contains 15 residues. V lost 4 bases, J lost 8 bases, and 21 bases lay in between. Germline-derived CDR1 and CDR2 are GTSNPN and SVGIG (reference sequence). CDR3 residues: CAWKIGGGHGDEQFF. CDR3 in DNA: TGTGCCTGGAAGATTGGCGGGGGCCATGGGGATGAGCAGTTCTTC.

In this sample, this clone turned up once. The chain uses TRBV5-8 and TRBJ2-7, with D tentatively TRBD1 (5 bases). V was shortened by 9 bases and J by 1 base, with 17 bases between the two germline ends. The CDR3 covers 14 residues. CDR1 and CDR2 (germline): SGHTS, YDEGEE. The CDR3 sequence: CAISEQASSYEQYF. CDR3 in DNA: TGTGCCATTTCAGAACAGGCTTCATCCTACGAGCAGTACTTC.

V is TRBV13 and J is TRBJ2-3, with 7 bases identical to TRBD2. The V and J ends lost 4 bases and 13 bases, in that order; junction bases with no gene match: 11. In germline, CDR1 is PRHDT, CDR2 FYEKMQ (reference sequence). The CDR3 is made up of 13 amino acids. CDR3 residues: CASSSRTRGVEYF. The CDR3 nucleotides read TGTGCCAGCAGCTCACGGACTAGGGGTGTGGAGTATTTT.

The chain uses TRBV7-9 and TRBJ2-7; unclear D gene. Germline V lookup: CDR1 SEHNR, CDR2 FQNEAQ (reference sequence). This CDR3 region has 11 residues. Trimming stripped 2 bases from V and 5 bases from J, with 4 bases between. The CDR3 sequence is CASSLTDEQYF. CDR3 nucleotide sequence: TGTGCCAGCAGCTTAACGGACGAGCAGTACTTC.

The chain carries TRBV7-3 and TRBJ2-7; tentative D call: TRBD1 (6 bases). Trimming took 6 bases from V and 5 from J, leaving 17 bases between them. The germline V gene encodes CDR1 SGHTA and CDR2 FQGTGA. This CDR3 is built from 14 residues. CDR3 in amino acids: CASRPTGTSDEQYF. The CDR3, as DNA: TGTGCCAGCAGACCTACTGGGACATCGGACGAGCAGTACTTC.

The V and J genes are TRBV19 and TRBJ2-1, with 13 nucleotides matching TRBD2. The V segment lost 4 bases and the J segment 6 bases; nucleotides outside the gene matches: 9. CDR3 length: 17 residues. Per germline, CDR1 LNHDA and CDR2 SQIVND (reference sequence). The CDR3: CASSTILAGGPRNEQFF. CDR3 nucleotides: TGTGCCAGTAGTACCATACTAGCGGGAGGGCCCCGCAATGAGCAGTTCTTC.

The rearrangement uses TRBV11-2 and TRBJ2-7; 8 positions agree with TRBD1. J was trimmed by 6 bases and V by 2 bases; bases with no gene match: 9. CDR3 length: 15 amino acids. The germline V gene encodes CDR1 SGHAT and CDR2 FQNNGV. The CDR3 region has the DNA TGTGCCAGCAGCTTACAATCACAGGGGGATAGCGAGCAGTACTTC. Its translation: CASSLQSQGDSEQYF. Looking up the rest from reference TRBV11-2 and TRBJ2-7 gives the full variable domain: EAGVAQSPRYKIIEKRQSVAFWCNPISGHATLYWYQQILGQGPKLLIQFQNNGVVDDSQLPKDRFSAERLKGVDSTLKIQPAKLEDSAVYLCASSLQSQGDSEQYFGPGTRLTVT.

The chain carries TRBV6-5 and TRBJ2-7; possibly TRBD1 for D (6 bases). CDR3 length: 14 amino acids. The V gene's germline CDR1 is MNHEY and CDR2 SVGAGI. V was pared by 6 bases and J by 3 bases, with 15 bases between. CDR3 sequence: CASSPRQVNYEQYF. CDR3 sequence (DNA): TGTGCCAGCAGCCCTCGACAGGTAAACTACGAGCAGTACTTC.

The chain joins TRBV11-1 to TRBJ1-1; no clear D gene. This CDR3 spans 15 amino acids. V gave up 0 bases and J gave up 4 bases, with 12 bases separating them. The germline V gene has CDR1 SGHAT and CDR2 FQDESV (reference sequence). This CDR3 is CASSLAREVGTEAFF. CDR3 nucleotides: TGTGCCAGCAGCTTAGCGAGGGAAGTGGGCACTGAAGCTTTCTTT.

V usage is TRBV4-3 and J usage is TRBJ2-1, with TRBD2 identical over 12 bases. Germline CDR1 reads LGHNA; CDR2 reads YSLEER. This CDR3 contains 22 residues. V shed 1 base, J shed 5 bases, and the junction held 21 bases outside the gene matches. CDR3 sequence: CASSQAFSIGTSGRRGDNEQFF. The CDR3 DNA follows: TGCGCCAGCAGCCAAGCCTTTAGCATTGGTACTAGCGGGAGGCGCGGAGACAATGAGCAGTTCTTC.

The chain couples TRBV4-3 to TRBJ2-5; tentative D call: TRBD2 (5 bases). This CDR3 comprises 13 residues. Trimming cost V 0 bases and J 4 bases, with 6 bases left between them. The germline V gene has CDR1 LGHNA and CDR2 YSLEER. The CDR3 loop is CASSQDRGETQYF. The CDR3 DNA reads TGCGCCAGCAGCCAAGATCGGGGAGAGACCCAGTACTTC.

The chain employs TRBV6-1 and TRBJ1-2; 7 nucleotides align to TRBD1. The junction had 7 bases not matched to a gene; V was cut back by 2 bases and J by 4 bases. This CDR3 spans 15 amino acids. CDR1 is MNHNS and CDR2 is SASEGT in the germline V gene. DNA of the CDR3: TGTGCCAGCAGTGAACAAGGGACAGCTTCCTATGGCTACACCTTC. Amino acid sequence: CASSEQGTASYGYTF.